This T cell receptor beta chain was profiled in a study of cytomegalovirus exposure and HLA in healthy donors. Turning to the study itself: Among several hundred genotyped donors, 80% to 90% fell in the Caucasian-associated ancestry cluster.

This clone was seen only a few times. Its antigen is as yet unknown. With 60 Vbeta and 13 Jbeta primers, the PCR was carried out. Clones were sequenced by immunoSEQ multiplex PCR, and TCRdb holds only the in-frame ones, with some missing. The profile shows some 130,000 clones, around 63% of them singletons. Points from the study as a whole: Later work showed greater clonal expansion in HLA-associated TCR beta chains than in equally common others. Per a prior analysis, the majority of TCR beta V segments were productive roughly 90% or roughly 30% of the time. Links to common viral pathogens appeared, in a later analysis, for several of the most significant clusters.

V lost 1 base and J lost 4, with 11 bases in between. The CDR3 has 14 amino acids. CDR1 is SEHNR and CDR2 is FQNEAQ in the germline V gene (reference sequence). What was sequenced was PBMCs. The V call is TRBV7-9, the J call TRBJ2-7, with D tentatively TRBD2 (6 bases). This TCR was recovered from a human donor in good health. CDR3 loop: CASSLVGGLYEQYF. CDR3 bases: TGTGCCAGCAGCTTAGTTGGAGGACTATACGAGCAGTACTTC.